The 23 T cell receptor beta chains presented below share a single source sample, sequenced in a study of graft-versus-host responses after intestinal transplantation. The protocol was immunoSEQ multiplex PCR, while the TCRdb copy is restricted to in-frame clones and leaves out a portion. This table holds about 26,000 clones, about 81% found once. These receptors' targets are unknown. This sample comprised unstimulated CD4+ T cells sorted from spleen or lymph node cells, obtained before intestinal transplant. These receptors were obtained from a human donor who received an intestinal transplant.

The chain recombines TRBV5-1 with TRBJ1-2; perhaps TRBD1 as D (5 bases). Deletions cut 0 bases from V and 0 bases from J, with 15 bases between. The CDR3 is made up of 17 amino acids. CDR1 is SGHRS, CDR2 YFSETQ, per germline. CDR3 protein: CASSLASGAAPNYGYTF. The CDR3, as DNA: TGCGCCAGCAGCTTGGCTAGTGGGGCAGCCCCTAACTATGGCTACACCTTC. The variable domain in full, with the rest retrieved from reference TRBV5-1 and TRBJ1-2, is KAGVTQTPRYLIKTRGQQVTLSCSPISGHRSVSWYQQTPGQGLQFLFEYFSETQRNKGNFPGRFSGRQFSNSRSEMNVSTLELGDSALYLCASSLASGAAPNYGYTFGSGTRLTVV.

This chain joins TRBV7-3 and TRBJ2-3; 9 nucleotides line up with TRBD1. The J segment lost 2 bases and the V segment lost 5 bases, leaving 2 bases of the junction unmatched. Germline lookup yields CDR1 SGHTA and CDR2 FQGTGA. The length of the CDR3 is 14 residues. CDR3 DNA sequence: TGTGCCAGCAGCAACAGGGGGCCCACAGATACGCAGTATTTT. This codes for CASSNRGPTDTQYF.

This chain uses TRBV6-6 with TRBJ2-3; TRBD1 matches 7 bases. V shed 2 bases, J shed 4 bases, and the junction held 6 bases outside the gene matches. The germline CDR1 and CDR2 sequences are MNHNY and SVGAGI (reference sequence). This CDR3 contains 15 residues. CDR3: CASSYGGQGADTQYF. In nucleotides, the CDR3 is TGTGCCAGCAGTTACGGGGGCCAGGGGGCAGATACGCAGTATTTT.

This chain uses TRBV7-2 with TRBJ2-3, with 13 bases matching TRBD2. V was clipped by 5 bases and J by 0 bases; unmatched bases: 2. The CDR3 extends over 16 amino acids. Germline V gives CDR1 SGHTA, CDR2 FQGNSA. The CDR3 loop is CASSRLAGGSTDTQYF. The CDR3 DNA reads TGTGCCAGCAGCCGACTAGCGGGGGGTAGCACAGATACGCAGTATTTT.

The genes are TRBV20-1 and TRBJ2-1; D unclear. The CDR3 consists of 11 residues. The V gene's germline CDR1 is DFQATT and CDR2 SNEGSKA (reference sequence). The V end lost 7 bases, the J end lost 4 bases, and 8 bases lay between the germline ends. The CDR3 DNA follows: TGCAGTGGTAAAGGATACAATGAGCAGTTCTTC. Translated: CSGKGYNEQFF.

This clone has just a few counts. CDR3: CASSIVNSNQPQHF. CDR3 sequence (DNA): TGTGCCAGTAGTATAGTTAACAGCAATCAGCCCCAGCATTTT. The J gene is TRBJ1-5, the V gene TRBV19; no reliable D call. Trimming shortened V by 1 base and J by 1 base, and 5 bases separated the two germline ends. The CDR3 loop spans 14 amino acids. The V gene's germline CDR1 is LNHDA and CDR2 SQIVND (reference sequence).

This clone was observed a single time. This rearrangement joins TRBV6-1 to TRBJ1-1; D uncertain. The CDR3 has 14 amino acids. The germline gives CDR1 MNHNS, CDR2 SASEGT. The germline V and J ends were trimmed by 3 bases and 8 bases, with 16 bases remaining between them. In DNA, the CDR3 is TGTGCCAGCAGTGAGGCTCAGGTACCTCGAGAAGCTTTCTTT. This encodes CASSEAQVPREAFF.

V is TRBV4-1 and J is TRBJ1-5; no clear D gene. In germline, CDR1 is MGHRA, CDR2 YSYEKL. The CDR3 has 13 amino acids. The V gene lost 1 base and the J gene lost 8 bases, with 9 bases spanning the gap. CDR3 region: CASSQGAVEPQHF. The CDR3 DNA follows: TGCGCCAGCAGCCAAGGGGCTGTTGAGCCCCAGCATTTT.

The chain carries TRBV5-1 and TRBJ2-1, with 15 bases matching TRBD2. The CDR3 has 17 residues. The V gene's germline CDR1 is SGHRS and CDR2 YFSETQ. V lost 4 bases, J lost 1 base, and 3 bases stayed unmatched. CDR3 bases: TGCGCCAGCAGCCCTGGACTAGCGGGAGGGTCCTACAATGAGCAGTTCTTC. Protein sequence: CASSPGLAGGSYNEQFF.

The chain links TRBV2 to TRBJ1-3, with D tentatively TRBD1 (6 bases). Trimming shortened V by 6 bases and J by 0 bases, and 12 bases separated the two germline ends. Germline V gives CDR1 SNHLY, CDR2 FYNNEI. This CDR3 has 15 amino acids. The CDR3 DNA reads TGTGCCAGCAGCGTTAACAGGGCCTCTGGAAACACCATATATTTT. Translation gives CASSVNRASGNTIYF.

This chain links TRBV7-3 with TRBJ2-5, with 12 positions matching TRBD1. CDR1 and CDR2 from the germline V gene are SGHTA and FQGTGA. The V and J ends lost 3 bases and 5 bases, in that order; junction bases with no gene match: 4. This CDR3 comprises 15 residues. The CDR3 bases are TGTGCCAGCAGCTTCGGGACAGGGGGCTGGGAGACCCAGTACTTC. Its translation: CASSFGTGGWETQYF.

The chain uses TRBV5-1 and TRBJ2-7; 11 bases agree with TRBD2. V trimming: 2 bases; J trimming: 0 bases; junction bases outside the gene matches: 1. The germline V gene has CDR1 SGHRS and CDR2 YFSETQ. This CDR3 contains 15 residues. The CDR3 nucleotides read TGCGCCAGCAGCTTTACTAGCGGGGGCTCCTACGAGCAGTACTTC. This codes for CASSFTSGGSYEQYF. The entire variable domain, with the rest obtained from reference TRBV5-1 and TRBJ2-7, is as follows: KAGVTQTPRYLIKTRGQQVTLSCSPISGHRSVSWYQQTPGQGLQFLFEYFSETQRNKGNFPGRFSGRQFSNSRSEMNVSTLELGDSALYLCASSFTSGGSYEQYFGPGTRLTVT.

The chain is built from TRBV28 and TRBJ1-4; D possibly corresponds to TRBD1 (6 bases). Trimming took off 2 bases at V and 8 bases at J, with 12 bases between the two ends. Germline CDR1 reads MDHEN; CDR2 reads SYDVKM. This CDR3 comprises 14 residues. The CDR3: CASSLQGTGEKLFF. The CDR3 coding sequence is TGTGCCAGCAGTTTACAGGGGACTGGCGAAAAACTGTTTTTT.

The CDR3 here is CASSFRGAGGAGELFF. The CDR3 DNA is TGTGCCAGCAGCTTCCGAGGCGCGGGAGGTGCCGGGGAGCTGTTTTTT. This chain uses TRBV9 with TRBJ2-2, with 8 nucleotides matching TRBD2. CDR1 SGDLS and CDR2 YYNGEE come from the germline V gene. Losses at the gene ends were 4 bases for V and 6 bases for J; bases not matched to a gene: 11. The CDR3 is 16 residues long.

The V gene is TRBV6-1, the J gene TRBJ2-7; tentative D call: TRBD1 (6 bases). The CDR3 runs 14 residues. Per the germline V gene, CDR1 is MNHNS and CDR2 is SASEGT. Trimming removed 4 bases at V and 0 bases at J, with 10 bases between. The CDR3: CASSARDTSYEQYF. The CDR3 DNA reads as TGTGCCAGCAGTGCCCGGGACACCTCCTACGAGCAGTACTTC.

In this sample, this clone turned up a few times. CDR3 residues: CASSNWGGAGIQYF. The CDR3 DNA is TGTGCCAGCAGCAATTGGGGGGGCGCAGGCATTCAGTACTTC. The chain carries TRBV11-2 and TRBJ2-4; D possibly corresponds to TRBD2 (7 bases). V lost 5 bases to trimming and J lost 9 bases, with 17 bases between them. CDR3 size: 14 residues. Per germline, CDR1 SGHAT and CDR2 FQNNGV.

The genes are TRBV6-1 and TRBJ1-5; TRBD1 matches 9 bases. With V trimmed by 6 bases and J by 2 bases, 5 bases remained unmatched. Germline V lookup: CDR1 MNHNS, CDR2 SASEGT. The CDR3 is 15 residues long. CDR3 nucleotide sequence: TGTGCCAGCAGGACGTGGACAGGGGGCAATCAGCCCCAGCATTTT. Protein sequence: CASRTWTGGNQPQHF.

The chain uses TRBV7-9 and TRBJ1-2; possibly TRBD1 for D (5 bases). V lost 2 bases to trimming and J lost 6 bases, with 16 bases between them. Germline CDR1 SEHNR, CDR2 FQNEAQ (reference sequence). This CDR3 is built from 15 residues. The CDR3 loop is CASSLLLEGSNGYTF. DNA for the CDR3: TGTGCCAGCAGCTTATTATTGGAGGGGTCGAATGGCTACACCTTC.

This chain joins TRBV7-9 and TRBJ1-5; D remains ambiguous. The germline gives CDR1 SEHNR, CDR2 FQNEAQ (reference sequence). V lost 3 bases to trimming and J lost 6 bases, with 6 bases between them. The CDR3 runs to 12 residues. CDR3 region: CASSFTSQPQHF. For the CDR3, the DNA is TGTGCCAGCAGCTTTACGAGTCAGCCCCAGCATTTT.

The CDR3, as DNA: TGTGCCAGCAGCTTAAAAGTGCTCGGCAGGGAGGGCCAGCCCCAGCATTTT. Amino acids: CASSLKVLGREGQPQHF. The chain recombines TRBV7-6 with TRBJ1-5; a possible D gene is TRBD1 (5 bases). Germline V gene data show CDR1 as SGHVS and CDR2 as FNYEAQ. This CDR3 is built from 17 residues. V lost 2 bases and J lost 7, with 21 bases in between.

Turning to this clone: Its ends do not fully match the called genes, so a read error is possible. The chain links TRBV9 to TRBJ2-2, with D possibly being TRBD1 or TRBD2 (5 bases each). The CDR3 sequence is 14 residues long. CDR1 is SGDLS, CDR2 YYNGEE, per germline. CDR3 protein: CASSVEGNAGELFF. DNA for the CDR3: TGTGCCAGCAGCGTCGAGGGGAACGCCGGGGAGCTGTTTTTT.

V usage is TRBV7-6 and J usage is TRBJ2-3; tentative D call: TRBD2 (6 bases). V dropped 6 bases and J dropped 10 bases, with 14 bases sitting between them. This CDR3 has 12 residues. Germline CDR1 and CDR2: SGHVS and FNYEAQ. The CDR3 reads CASRASGDAQYF. CDR3 coding DNA: TGTGCCAGCAGGGCTTCGGGGGATGCGCAGTATTTT.

J is TRBJ1-2 and V is TRBV5-1; D might be TRBD1 (5 bases). Germline values: CDR1 SGHRS, CDR2 YFSETQ. V lost 3 bases to trimming and J lost 0 bases, with 6 bases between them. The CDR3 has 13 residues. The CDR3 DNA is TGCGCCAGCAGCTCGACAGCTAACTATGGCTACACCTTC. Protein sequence: CASSSTANYGYTF.